What follows are 24 T cell receptor beta chains derived from one specimen sequenced in a study of beta chain features in type 1 diabetes. All of the isolated RNA was reverse transcribed, so expressed TCRB transcripts were sequenced. Here immunoSEQ multiplex PCR was the method, and the copy in TCRdb shows in-frame clones only, minus some. The data hold around 150,000 clones, with 8.1% observed a single time. The sequenced material came from central memory CD4+ T cells from blood. The origin of the receptors is a young man in good health.

In this sample, this clone turned up many times. V is TRBV11-2 and J is TRBJ1-4; no clear D. There are 15 residues in the CDR3. Trimming cost V 1 base and J 7 bases, with 13 bases left between them. CDR1 and CDR2 from the germline V gene are SGHAT and FQNNGV. The CDR3: CASSLVAGTGEKLFF. The CDR3 DNA is TGTGCCAGCAGCTTAGTCGCCGGCACGGGTGAAAAACTGTTTTTT. The whole variable domain, remainder taken from reference TRBV11-2 and TRBJ1-4, is EAGVAQSPRYKIIEKRQSVAFWCNPISGHATLYWYQQILGQGPKLLIQFQNNGVVDDSQLPKDRFSAERLKGVDSTLKIQPAKLEDSAVYLCASSLVAGTGEKLFFGSGTQLSVL.

The chain uses TRBV11-2 and TRBJ2-1; tentative D call: TRBD1 (6 bases). CDR1 and CDR2 from the germline V gene are SGHAT and FQNNGV. This CDR3 has 15 amino acids. Trimming left V 0 bases short and J 8 bases short, with 14 bases between. CDR3 nucleotides: TGTGCCAGCAGCTTAGATCTATGGGACACAGATGAGCAGTTCTTC. Translating it yields CASSLDLWDTDEQFF.

In regard to this clone: The same CDR3 can be traced to other DNA sequences in this sample. The chain joins TRBV29-1 to TRBJ1-4, with 9 bases lining up with TRBD1. V shed 5 bases and J 5 bases; nucleotides not matched to a gene: 3. CDR3 length: 13 residues. Looked up from germline, CDR1 is SQVTM and CDR2 is ANQGSEA. The CDR3 is CSVLGTGNEKLFF. The CDR3, as DNA: TGCAGCGTTCTTGGGACAGGGAATGAAAAACTGTTTTTT.

This clone has a handful of counts. V and J are TRBV27 and TRBJ2-5, with a weak D call TRBD2 (5 bases). V lost 3 bases and J lost 5, with 10 bases in between. Germline CDR1 is MNHEY and CDR2 is SMNVEV (reference sequence). CDR3 length: 13 amino acids. The CDR3 DNA sequence: TGTGCCAGCAGTTTGTCGGGGTGGGAGACCCAGTACTTC. The encoded protein is CASSLSGWETQYF.

The J gene is TRBJ1-1, the V gene TRBV7-9; D perhaps matches TRBD1 (5 bases). From germline, CDR1 is SEHNR and CDR2 FQNEAQ (reference sequence). The CDR3 runs to 15 residues. Trimming cost V 4 bases and J 1 base, with 13 bases left between them. CDR3 sequence: CASSSARGTNTEAFF. Written as DNA, the CDR3 is TGTGCCAGCAGCTCAGCAAGGGGAACGAACACTGAAGCTTTCTTT.

This chain joins TRBV27 and TRBJ2-5; 7 bases are shared with TRBD2. The ends lost 1 base at V and 4 bases at J; junction bases unmatched: 9. Looked up from germline, CDR1 is MNHEY and CDR2 is SMNVEV (reference sequence). The CDR3 has 16 amino acids. CDR3 bases: TGTGCCAGCAGTTTATGGGGGGGGGATCCGCCAGAGACCCAGTACTTC. Encoded protein: CASSLWGGDPPETQYF.

This clone has just a few counts. V usage is TRBV28 and J usage is TRBJ2-5, with D perhaps TRBD1 (5 bases). This CDR3 region has 14 residues. V lost 2 bases, J lost 5 bases, and 12 bases lay in between. CDR1 and CDR2 (germline): MDHEN, SYDVKM. This CDR3 is CASSLRGNRETQYF. The CDR3 DNA reads as TGTGCCAGCAGTTTAAGGGGCAACCGGGAGACCCAGTACTTC.

V usage is TRBV9 and J usage is TRBJ1-2, with TRBD1 identical over 7 bases. CDR1 is SGDLS and CDR2 is YYNGEE in the germline V gene. This CDR3 spans 16 amino acids. The V and J ends lost 4 bases and 2 bases, in that order; junction bases with no gene match: 11. CDR3 DNA sequence: TGTGCCAGCAGCCATTCACACAGGGGAGGCAACTATGGCTACACCTTC. Translation gives CASSHSHRGGNYGYTF.

This clone was picked up many times. Different DNA sequences within this sample yield the same CDR3. This chain connects TRBV18 to TRBJ1-5, with D possibly TRBD1 on 6 matching bases. The germline V gene encodes CDR1 KGHSH and CDR2 LQKENI. V lost 3 bases and J 1 base, leaving 10 bases between the germline ends. The CDR3 has 15 amino acids. CDR3 protein: CASSPQGQSNQPQHF. CDR3 bases: TGTGCCAGCTCACCCCAGGGACAAAGCAATCAGCCCCAGCATTTT. Together with reference TRBV18 and TRBJ1-5, the CDR3 gives the full variable domain: NAGVMQNPRHLVRRRGQEARLRCSPMKGHSHVYWYRQLPEEGLKFMVYLQKENIIDESGMPKERFSAEFPKEGPSILRIQQVVRGDSAAYFCASSPQGQSNQPQHFGDGTRLSIL.

The chain is built from TRBV7-9 and TRBJ1-6; D remains ambiguous. The CDR3 length is 13 residues. V lost 1 base, J lost 12 bases, and 10 bases lay in between. Germline V gene data show CDR1 as SEHNR and CDR2 as FQNEAQ (reference sequence). The CDR3 region is CASSLDGGGPLHF. CDR3 in DNA: TGTGCCAGCAGCTTAGACGGAGGTGGACCCCTCCACTTT.

This clone was observed a few times. The gene calls are TRBV2 and TRBJ2-5, with 8 bases that match TRBD2. Germline lookup yields CDR1 SNHLY and CDR2 FYNNEI. The CDR3 length is 15 residues. Trimming removed 7 bases from V and 4 bases from J; junction bases left unmatched: 11. In DNA, the CDR3 is TGTGCCAGCACTAACGGGCGGGGGGCACGAGAGACCCAGTACTTC. Protein product: CASTNGRGARETQYF.

This clone was counted only a few times. V and J are TRBV27 and TRBJ2-5; 9 bases line up with TRBD1. The CDR3 is made up of 18 amino acids. V was clipped by 5 bases and J by 2 bases; unmatched bases: 15. Germline V gives CDR1 MNHEY, CDR2 SMNVEV (reference sequence). This chain's CDR3 is CASSLAGTGFPRQETQYF. In nucleotides, the CDR3 is TGTGCCAGCAGTCTGGCCGGGACAGGGTTTCCCAGGCAAGAGACCCAGTACTTC.

J is TRBJ2-1 and V is TRBV19; D gene uncertain. This CDR3 is built from 12 residues. The V gene lost 5 bases and the J gene lost 7 bases, with 9 bases spanning the gap. CDR1 is LNHDA, CDR2 SQIVND, per germline (reference sequence). The CDR3 DNA sequence: TGTGCCAGTAGTGCGTCGATTAATGAGCAGTTCTTC. Amino acid sequence: CASSASINEQFF.

This clone was seen a handful of times. The chain uses TRBV6-5 and TRBJ2-3, with D uncertain. Germline CDR1 reads MNHEY; CDR2 reads SVGAGI. V lost 6 bases to trimming and J lost 2 bases, with 15 bases between them. The CDR3 is 15 amino acids. The CDR3 loop reads CASRVRYPDTDTQYF. The DNA of the CDR3 is TGTGCCAGCAGAGTCCGGTATCCCGACACAGATACGCAGTATTTT.

This chain uses TRBV7-9 with TRBJ2-7; D might be TRBD2 (5 bases). The CDR3 has 15 residues. CDR1 and CDR2 from the germline V gene are SEHNR and FQNEAQ (reference sequence). Deletions cut 6 bases from V and 6 bases from J, with 21 bases between. Here the CDR3 DNA reads TGTGCCAGCAGTCAGTTCCCTGTGGGAGTTGCCGAGCAGTACTTC. Amino acids: CASSQFPVGVAEQYF.

Only a few counts were recorded for this clone. The gene calls are TRBV5-1 and TRBJ1-2; perhaps TRBD1 as D (5 bases). The CDR3 has 14 amino acids. Germline CDR1 SGHRS, CDR2 YFSETQ. V was shortened by 0 bases and J by 7 bases, with 13 bases between the two germline ends. The CDR3 nucleotides read TGCGCCAGCAGCTTGGGGTCAGGGTTTGCTGGCTACACCTTC. Translated: CASSLGSGFAGYTF.

CDR3 protein: CASSSRVGSEKLFF. CDR3 bases: TGTGCCAGCAGTTCACGTGTGGGGAGTGAAAAACTGTTTTTT. This chain links TRBV28 with TRBJ1-4; D is undetermined. CDR3 length: 14 residues. CDR1 MDHEN and CDR2 SYDVKM come from the germline V gene. Between the trimmed V and J ends, which lost 4 bases and 7 bases, there was a span of 13 bases.

This clone showed up just a few times. The J gene is TRBJ1-6, the V gene TRBV7-3, with 8 bases identical to TRBD1. Trimming at V came to 5 bases and at J to 7 bases, leaving 4 bases not matched to a gene. Germline V lookup: CDR1 SGHTA, CDR2 FQGTGA. The CDR3 loop spans 14 amino acids. The CDR3 is CASSPDRVNSPLHF. Written as DNA, the CDR3 is TGTGCCAGCAGCCCGGACAGGGTGAATTCACCCCTCCACTTT.

This clone was picked up a small number of times. The chain employs TRBV19 and TRBJ2-1; 7 nucleotides line up with TRBD2. V shed 2 bases and J 5 bases; nucleotides not matched to a gene: 6. CDR3 length: 15 amino acids. CDR1 LNHDA and CDR2 SQIVND come from the germline V gene (reference sequence). The CDR3 sequence: CASSISSGAHNEQFF. Here the CDR3 DNA reads TGTGCCAGTAGTATATCTAGCGGAGCCCACAATGAGCAGTTCTTC.

V gene TRBV5-1 combines with J gene TRBJ1-6; 9 bases agree with TRBD1. CDR3 length: 16 amino acids. The V segment lost 5 bases and the J segment 4 bases; nucleotides outside the gene matches: 7. In germline, CDR1 is SGHRS, CDR2 YFSETQ. The CDR3 nucleotides read TGCGCCAGCAGAATTAGGACAGGGGCTTATAATTCACCCCTCCACTTT. Translating it yields CASRIRTGAYNSPLHF.

This clone was picked up many times. The rearrangement links TRBV29-1 to TRBJ2-2, with 9 bases matching TRBD1. This CDR3 has 14 residues. Germline V gene sequence: CDR1 SQVTM, CDR2 ANQGSEA. The V segment lost 7 bases and the J segment 4 bases; nucleotides outside the gene matches: 7. DNA of the CDR3: TGCAGCGCCGGACAGGGGATGGGCACCGGGGAGCTGTTTTTT. Amino acid sequence: CSAGQGMGTGELFF.

This clone was detected a few times. J is TRBJ1-1 and V is TRBV6-1, with D possibly TRBD1 on 6 matching bases. The CDR3 length is 14 residues. The germline CDR1 and CDR2 sequences are MNHNS and SASEGT. The V gene lost 0 bases and the J gene lost 3 bases, with 8 bases spanning the gap. The CDR3 nucleotides read TGTGCCAGCAGTGAAGCGGACAGCTACACTGAAGCTTTCTTT. Translation gives CASSEADSYTEAFF.

This clone was observed a few times. Other DNA sequences of this sample code for an identical CDR3. The V gene is TRBV18, the J gene TRBJ2-5; D gene uncertain. Germline CDR1 reads KGHSH; CDR2 reads LQKENI. This CDR3 spans 14 amino acids. Trimming left V 0 bases short and J 2 bases short, with 7 bases between. The DNA for the CDR3 is TGTGCCAGCTCACCACCGGTACAGCAAGAGACCCAGTACTTC. This sequence encodes CASSPPVQQETQYF. The full variable domain, its missing parts supplied by reference TRBV18 and TRBJ2-5, is NAGVMQNPRHLVRRRGQEARLRCSPMKGHSHVYWYRQLPEEGLKFMVYLQKENIIDESGMPKERFSAEFPKEGPSILRIQQVVRGDSAAYFCASSPPVQQETQYFGPGTRLLVL.

The chain carries TRBV30 and TRBJ2-2; TRBD1 agrees at 10 bases. The CDR3 loop spans 16 amino acids. Germline-derived CDR1 and CDR2 are GTSNPN and SVGIG (reference sequence). V shed 2 bases, J shed 7 bases, and the junction held 10 bases outside the gene matches. DNA of the CDR3: TGTGCCTGGAGTTCCCAGACAGGGGGCAGGTACGGGGAGCTGTTTTTT. It is translated as CAWSSQTGGRYGELFF. The full variable domain, rest sourced from reference TRBV30 and TRBJ2-2, is SQTIHQWPATLVQPVGSPLSLECTVEGTSNPNLYWYRQAAGRGLQLLFYSVGIGQISSEVPQNLSASRPQDRQFILSSKKLLLSDSGFYLCAWSSQTGGRYGELFFGEGSRLTVL.